This T cell receptor (beta chain) was found in a study of vaccination effects on CD4 cells after COVID-19 (dated by TCRdb to about 2022). About the study as a whole: Post-vaccine samples across the study were collected a median of 72 days after the second dose, with a range of 14 to 241. In both COVID-19 convalescent patients and infection-naive vaccine recipients, the study compared SARS-CoV-2 spike-specific CD4+ TCR repertoires from before mRNA vaccination with those from after it. The full study included roughly 11 COVID-19 convalescent patients and several SARS-CoV-2-naive healthy vaccine recipients. Cultures from other donors in the study were sequenced using the Oncomine TCR Beta short-read assay on an Illumina iSeq 100.

The library came from the immunoSEQ multiplex PCR assay. DNA from the cultured and isolated CD4+ T cells underwent TCR beta CDR3 sequencing. Per the original workflow: Non-productive TCR sequences were removed and reads were trimmed to the CDR3 region, keeping CDR3s of at least 7 amino acids. Antigen-specific clonotypes were identified with the MANAFEST web app by comparing expansion in peptide wells against reference cultures. For clones to be considered positive, expansion at FDR<0.05 versus reference and all other wells, an odds ratio above 5, and a frequency above 0.1% in two replicate wells were required. A clonotype was called cross-reactive if it was significantly expanded both in SARS-CoV-2 spike wells and in at least one common cold coronavirus spike condition. CDR3 similarity was assessed by Levenshtein distance using the stringdist R package, and unrooted trees were constructed with ape in R 3.6.1. In its TCRdb copy, this immuneACCESS table keeps in-frame sequences only and misses some clones. Where compared with another copy, unresolved V genes explain less than half of these, and the others have no known cause. D and trimming were read from the DNA, whereas the V and J calls and clone size are those reported in that table. The table for this sample lists tens of thousands of clones; roughly 79% of them were counted only once. 5.5% to 6.5% of the sample lies in the top ten.

To identify antigen-specific CD4+ T cell clonotypes by their expansion, the ViraFEST assay first stimulated PBMC with viral peptide pools and then applied TCR sequencing. After more than nine days of culture, CD4+ T cells were isolated with the EasySep CD4+ T cell isolation kit. Participants received two doses of either the BNT162b2 or the mRNA-1273 mRNA SARS-CoV-2 vaccine. The absence of prior SARS-CoV-2 infection in healthy vaccine recipients was confirmed by negative nucleocapsid antibodies before and after vaccination. About 2.2 million PBMC per well were cultured in IMDM with about 4.6% human AB serum, around 10 IU/ml IL-2 and gentamicin, plus 10 ug/ml peptides. Half of the culture medium was replaced with fresh IL-2-containing medium on days 3 and 7. Unless otherwise noted, each peptide stimulation condition was cultured in triplicate wells. PBMC were separated from whole blood using Ficoll-Paque Plus gradient centrifugation and were then either cryopreserved at -140C or used fresh. Overlapping peptide pools spanned the spike proteins of SARS-CoV-2 and the common cold coronaviruses HCoV-NL63, HCoV-OC43 and HCoV-229E. The QIAamp micro DNA kit was used to extract genomic DNA from the cultured CD4+ T cells.

What the work shows at the level of the full study, not this receptor alone: In healthy vaccine recipients, vaccine-induced clones were almost all SARS-CoV-2 mono-reactive, with only 1 of 255 being cross-reactive with common cold coronaviruses. Clones induced by infection and clones induced by vaccination both contracted markedly at late timepoints after vaccination, which fits with T cell responses waning over time. The study was limited by a small number of convalescent patients and lacked early post-infection timepoints.

Looking up the germline V gene (reference sequence) yields CDR1 GTSNPN and CDR2 SVGIG. Compared with germline, V lacks 7 bases and J lacks 6 bases; bases without a gene match: 12. From the cysteine through the phenylalanine, the CDR3 covers 15 amino acids. Only the CDR3 part of the read is kept: 45 bases, read in frame from the first base. As to this clone: No cognate antigen has been identified for it. No base qualities exist here, and no much larger clone lies one base off it.

The receptor was isolated from a human donor who received a COVID-19 vaccine. Some clones in this sample may be carry-over from other donors' samples. The sequenced sample was CD4+ T cells from PBMCs cultured with SARS-CoV-2 spike peptides, obtained after COVID-19 vaccination. Reading the label with the study, this specimen's cell subset or site is: SARS-CoV-2 spike overlapping peptide pool stimulation. This chain is built from TRBV30 and TRBJ2-2; 9 central bases correspond to TRBD1. The DNA is as follows: TGTGCCTCCACAGGGGGCGCGATAATCGCCGGGGAGCTGTTTTTT. This codes for CASTGGAIIAGELFF.